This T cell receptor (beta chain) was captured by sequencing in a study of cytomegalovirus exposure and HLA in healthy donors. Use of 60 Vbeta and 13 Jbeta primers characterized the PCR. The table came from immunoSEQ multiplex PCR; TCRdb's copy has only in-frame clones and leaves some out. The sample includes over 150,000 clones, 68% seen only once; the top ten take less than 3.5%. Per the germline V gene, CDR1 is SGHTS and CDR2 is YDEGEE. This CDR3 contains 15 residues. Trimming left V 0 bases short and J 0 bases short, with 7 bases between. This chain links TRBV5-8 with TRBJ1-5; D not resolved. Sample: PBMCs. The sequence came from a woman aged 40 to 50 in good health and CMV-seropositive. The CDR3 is CASSLERNSNQPQHF. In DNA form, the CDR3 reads TGTGCCAGCAGCTTGGAGAGGAATAGCAATCAGCCCCAGCATTTT.